The source of this TCR beta chain is a study of Ad26.COV2.S vaccination and SARS-CoV-2 variants. Study overall: The Ad26.COV2.S arm of the COV1001 trial was where the donor was placed.

As to treatment: approximately 18 received Ad26.COV2.S at low or high dose, single or two shots; five or six received placebo; per-sample allocation not given. Sampling took place 63 days after the first vaccine or placebo injection. This adult donor, from Boston, was 18-55 years old. V was pared by 6 bases and J by 5 bases, with 16 bases between. The CDR3 totals 14 residues. Germline values: CDR1 LGHDT, CDR2 YNNKEL (reference sequence). Regarding the study as a whole: Substantial breadth in spike-specific CD8+ and CD4+ T cell responses was reportedly seen after vaccination.

This clone was found a few times. As yet, its antigen is unknown. Measured with immunoSEQ multiplex PCR; TCRdb has only the in-frame clones, and not every one. This table has about 350,000 clones, about 88% appearing once. The TCR was taken from a person between 18 and 59 years old who received the Ad26.COV2.S COVID-19 vaccine or a placebo. Material: peripheral blood, obtained in a trial of Ad26.COV2.S vaccine versus placebo. This sequence joins TRBV3-1 (or the pseudogene TRBV3-2) and TRBJ1-1; D is perhaps TRBD1 (5 bases). The CDR3 DNA is TGTGCCAGCAGATACCGGGACGGTTGGACTGAAGCTTTCTTT. Translating it yields CASRYRDGWTEAFF.